This T cell receptor (beta chain) derives from a study of T cells in Graves' hyperthyroidism and ophthalmopathy. At the level of the study: Peripheral blood was drawn at first diagnosis, prior to all treatment. Broader study findings: Blood also held most thyroid clonotypes expanded beyond 0.001.

RNA transcripts provided the source from which TCR beta CDR3 regions were amplified. HTBI primers drove first-round RT-PCR of the TCR CDR3. TCRdb passed the multiplex PCR reads through MiXCR, listing each CDR3 protein once. The sample includes about 340,000 distinct CDR3 sequences, roughly a fifth of them seen just once. Aged 18 to 65, the patients had hyperthyroidism that was newly diagnosed and had lasted under 2 months. Those patients with uncontrolled infection, other autoimmune disease, pregnancy or lactation were excluded. This clonotype was seen repeatedly, ten times or more. Its antigen remains unknown. This CDR3 has 16 amino acids. V lost 5 bases and J lost 0; bases outside the gene matches: 9. From germline, CDR1 is MNHEY and CDR2 SVGAGI.

The source is a woman aged 45-65 years with Graves' hyperthyroidism. This chain connects TRBV6-5 to TRBJ2-7; TRBD1 matches 8 bases. Sequencing was performed on blood. CDR3 residues: CASSHGGQVSSYEQYF. In DNA form, the CDR3 reads TGTGCCAGCAGTCACGGGGGACAGGTGAGCTCCTACGAGCAGTACTTC.